One sample yielded the 32 T cell receptor beta chains listed below, sequenced in a study of blood T cells in healthy people across ages. For the second PCR, which ran for roughly 6 to 12 cycles, a sample-barcoded 5' primer and a J-beta primer mix were used. TCRdb independently ran MiXCR on the 5' RACE reads; one entry per CDR3 protein. The sample gives roughly 700,000 distinct CDR3 sequences, around a quarter of which show up once; roughly 9% is in the top ten. The sample was also linked to a second study, of T cells of mothers and their children.

Sequenced: blood. The receptors originated from a boy younger than 18 in good health.

This clonotype occurred a few times. The chain links TRBV7-2 to TRBJ1-5, with 11 bases lining up with TRBD1. Trimming took 4 bases from V and 5 from J; bases not matched to a gene: 7. The germline gives CDR1 SGHTA, CDR2 FQGNSA. The CDR3 runs to 16 residues. Written as DNA, the CDR3 is TGTGCCAGCAGCTGGACAGGGGGCGGGAGTTATCAGCCCCAGCATTTT. As protein: CASSWTGGGSYQPQHF. The whole variable domain, remainder taken from reference TRBV7-2 and TRBJ1-5, is GAGVSQSPSNKVTEKGKDVELRCDPISGHTALYWYRQSLGQGLEFLIYFQGNSAPDKSGLPSDRFSAERTGGSVSTLTIQRTQQEDSAVYLCASSWTGGGSYQPQHFGDGTRLSIL.

This clonotype occurred a few times. The rearrangement joins TRBV20-1 to TRBJ2-1; tentative D call: TRBD1 (5 bases). V shed 1 base and J shed 3 bases, with 13 bases lying between them. The CDR3 covers 15 residues. Germline CDR1 and CDR2: DFQATT and SNEGSKA (reference sequence). The CDR3 loop is CSARGQFRVYNEQFF. Written as DNA, the CDR3 is TGCAGTGCTAGAGGACAGTTCAGGGTCTACAATGAGCAGTTCTTC.

The rearrangement uses TRBV3-1 and TRBJ2-7; 9 bases align to TRBD2. Germline V CDR1 and CDR2: LGHDT, YNNKEL (reference sequence). The J segment lost 7 bases and the V segment lost 1 base, leaving 8 bases of the junction unmatched. The CDR3 runs 15 residues. The CDR3 sequence is CASSQVISGSGEQYF. The CDR3 DNA follows: TGTGCCAGCAGCCAAGTGATTAGCGGGAGTGGAGAGCAGTACTTC.

The chain has TRBV28 and TRBJ1-1; the D is unclear. The CDR3 has 13 residues. Germline values: CDR1 MDHEN, CDR2 SYDVKM. V was pared by 3 bases and J by 1 base, with 6 bases between. The CDR3 region has the DNA TGTGCCAGCAGTTTTAACTCGAACACTGAAGCTTTCTTT. It encodes CASSFNSNTEAFF.

With regard to this clonotype: One junction end does not reproduce the germline sequence, and a read error may be involved. The chain uses TRBV7-2 and TRBJ2-1, with 7 bases lining up with TRBD2. This CDR3 spans 16 amino acids. From germline, CDR1 is SGHTA and CDR2 FQGNSA. The DNA for the CDR3 is TGTGCCAGCAGCCTCAGTCTAGCGGCAACCTACAATGGGCAGTTCTTC. Its protein is CASSLSLAATYNGQFF.

This clonotype has only a few counts. V gene TRBV7-6 combines with J gene TRBJ2-3; 10 nucleotides align to TRBD2. In germline, CDR1 is SGHVS, CDR2 FNYEAQ. This CDR3 is built from 15 residues. The junction had 3 bases not matched to a gene; V was cut back by 6 bases and J by 0 bases. The CDR3 reads CASRQTSGSTDTQYF. CDR3 bases: TGTGCCAGCAGACAGACTAGCGGGAGCACAGATACGCAGTATTTT. Full variable domain (rest looked up from reference TRBV7-6 and TRBJ2-3): GAGVSQSPRYKVTKRGQDVALRCDPISGHVSLYWYRQALGQGPEFLTYFNYEAQQDKSGLPNDRFSAERPEGSISTLTIQRTEQRDSAMYRCASRQTSGSTDTQYFGPGTRLTVL.

The rearrangement links TRBV7-9 to TRBJ2-7, with D unclear. V gave up 6 bases and J gave up 0 bases, with 12 bases separating them. This CDR3 is 14 amino acids long. Germline V gives CDR1 SEHNR, CDR2 FQNEAQ (reference sequence). This CDR3 is CASSPRKSSYEQYF. CDR3 bases: TGTGCCAGCAGTCCCAGAAAGAGCTCCTACGAGCAGTACTTC.

This clonotype was seen at least ten times. This sequence joins TRBV10-3 and TRBJ2-5, with no clear D. The CDR3 contains 14 residues. The V gene lost 2 bases and the J gene lost 1 base, with 8 bases spanning the gap. Germline-derived CDR1 and CDR2 are ENHRY and SYGVKD. The CDR3 nucleotides are TGTGCCATCAGTGAGCTGGGTTCCCAAGAGACCCAGTACTTC. Translating gives CAISELGSQETQYF.

This clonotype was recorded once. V is TRBV18 and J is TRBJ1-1; the D is unclear. Germline V gives CDR1 KGHSH, CDR2 LQKENI. Trimming took off 3 bases at V and 5 bases at J, with 16 bases between the two ends. This CDR3 spans 15 amino acids. CDR3 loop: CASSPVTGVVTEAFF. The CDR3 coding sequence is TGTGCCAGCTCACCCGTCACTGGGGTGGTGACTGAAGCTTTCTTT.

This clonotype has only a few counts. J is TRBJ2-7 and V is TRBV13; tentatively, D is TRBD1 or TRBD2 (7 bases each). There are 16 residues in the CDR3. Per the germline V gene, CDR1 is PRHDT and CDR2 is FYEKMQ (reference sequence). The germline V and J ends were trimmed by 5 bases and 1 base, with 18 bases remaining between them. CDR3 in amino acids: CASSPPGGGRSYEQYF. The CDR3 DNA reads as TGTGCCAGCAGCCCCCCAGGGGGGGGACGATCCTACGAGCAGTACTTC.

The chain joins TRBV12-3 or TRBV12-4 to TRBJ2-7; TRBD1 is a possible D gene (6 bases). Trimming pared 7 bases from V and 5 bases from J, leaving 12 bases between. The CDR3 is made up of 12 amino acids. In DNA, the CDR3 is TGTGCCAGCACCGACAGGTCCCACGAGCAGTACTTC. Amino acids: CASTDRSHEQYF.

This chain uses TRBV29-1 with TRBJ1-1; D is unclear. Germline assignment: CDR1 SQVTM and CDR2 ANQGSEA. CDR3 length equals 13 residues. V lost 4 bases to trimming and J lost 6 bases, with 15 bases between them. The CDR3 nucleotides are TGCAGCGTTGTAGGTGGGGTCGGGCCTGAAGCTTTCTTT. This translates into CSVVGGVGPEAFF.

V is TRBV6-2 or TRBV6-3 and J is TRBJ2-5; 8 bases are a match to TRBD2. Trimming took 7 bases from V and 3 from J; bases not matched to a gene: 7. The CDR3 consists of 14 residues. Per germline, CDR1 MNHEY and CDR2 SVGEGT. The CDR3: CASTSGLVEETQYF. CDR3 coding DNA: TGTGCCAGCACCTCGGGACTAGTGGAAGAGACCCAGTACTTC.

The chain joins TRBV27 to TRBJ2-5; D perhaps matches TRBD1 (5 bases). The DNA matches TRBJ2-1 better at its end, which makes the J call doubtful. CDR1 and CDR2 from the germline V gene are MNHEY and SMNVEV (reference sequence). The CDR3 consists of 14 residues. CDR3 nucleotides: TGTGCCAGCAGTTTGTCTTTAGGGGTTGGTGAGCAGTTCTTC. Protein product: CASSLSLGVGEQFF.

The genes are TRBV28 and TRBJ2-7; possibly TRBD1 for D (6 bases). The germline gives CDR1 MDHEN, CDR2 SYDVKM. Trimming stripped 3 bases from V and 2 bases from J, with 11 bases between. This CDR3 region has 14 residues. CDR3 bases: TGTGCCAGCAGTTTTCAGGACAGTACCTACGAGCAGTACTTC. Its translation: CASSFQDSTYEQYF.

This rearrangement joins TRBV20-1 to TRBJ2-5; 7 bases are a match to TRBD2. The J call may be faulty, since TRBJ2-7 better matches the DNA end. Germline V gene data show CDR1 as DFQATT and CDR2 as SNEGSKA (reference sequence). The CDR3 consists of 15 residues. The CDR3 DNA is TGCAGTGCTAGAGATTTCCTAGCGGAGTCCTACGAGCAGTACTTC. Protein product: CSARDFLAESYEQYF.

In this sample, this clonotype turned up a few times. The genes are TRBV2 and TRBJ2-7; 10 bases line up with TRBD1. The V gene's germline CDR1 is SNHLY and CDR2 FYNNEI. The CDR3 extends over 13 amino acids. The trim removed 5 bases at V and 6 bases at J, leaving 4 bases unmatched. CDR3 region: CASSRTGGFEQYF. Here the CDR3 DNA reads TGTGCCAGCAGTAGGACAGGGGGATTCGAGCAGTACTTC.

The chain has TRBV28 and TRBJ2-5, with D possibly TRBD1 on 6 matching bases. The tail of the sequence fits TRBJ2-7 better, so the J call may be wrong. The CDR3 totals 13 residues. The V gene's germline CDR1 is MDHEN and CDR2 SYDVKM. The CDR3 DNA reads as TGTGCCAGCGTCGGACAGAAGTCCTACGAGCAGTACTTC. Translation: CASVGQKSYEQYF.

J is TRBJ2-1 and V is TRBV29-1, with 16 bases matching TRBD2. Germline values: CDR1 SQVTM, CDR2 ANQGSEA. This CDR3 spans 17 amino acids. With 6 bases clipped from V and 0 bases from J, the junction kept 5 bases outside the gene matches. Here the CDR3 DNA reads TGCAGCGTAGGGACTAGCGGGGGGGAGAGCTCCTACAATGAGCAGTTCTTC. It codes for CSVGTSGGESSYNEQFF.

V and J are TRBV29-1 and TRBJ2-2; perhaps TRBD1 as D (5 bases). The CDR3 contains 13 residues. With 3 bases removed from V and 2 bases from J, the gap between germline ends came to 7 bases. Germline CDR1 and CDR2: SQVTM and ANQGSEA. The CDR3 nucleotides read TGCAGCGTTGACAGGGCCAACACCGGGGAGCTGTTTTTT. Encoded protein: CSVDRANTGELFF.

The chain couples TRBV3-1 to TRBJ2-1, with TRBD2 matching over 7 bases. The CDR3 has 16 residues. The trim removed 1 base at V and 4 bases at J, leaving 7 bases unmatched. CDR1 and CDR2 from the germline V gene are LGHDT and YNNKEL (reference sequence). The CDR3 is CASSQGAGPVYNEQFF. Here the CDR3 DNA reads TGTGCCAGCAGCCAAGGAGCGGGGCCGGTGTACAATGAGCAGTTCTTC.

The chain couples TRBV4-3 to TRBJ2-5; maybe TRBD2 (5 bases). In germline, CDR1 is LGHNA, CDR2 YSLEER. The CDR3 spans 15 residues. V was cut by 0 bases and J by 5 bases, with 13 bases left in between. The CDR3 DNA reads as TGCGCCAGCAGCCAAGATGGAGGCCCGGGGGAGACCCAGTACTTC. Amino acids: CASSQDGGPGETQYF.

This clonotype was detected a few times. The rearrangement joins TRBV12-3 or TRBV12-4 to TRBJ2-3; D gene unclear. The length of the CDR3 is 14 residues. The V end lost 5 bases, the J end lost 1 base, and 10 bases lay between the germline ends. Here the CDR3 reads CASSIRPRTDTQYF. In DNA, the CDR3 is TGTGCCAGCAGTATTAGACCCCGCACAGATACGCAGTATTTT.

J is TRBJ2-5 and V is TRBV10-3; TRBD2 is a possible D gene (7 bases). The better agreement between TRBJ2-1 and the DNA end casts doubt on the J call. The CDR3 is 15 residues long. In germline, CDR1 is ENHRY, CDR2 SYGVKD. The CDR3 loop is CAISEWGGEAAEQFF. The CDR3 DNA is TGTGCCATCAGTGAATGGGGGGGCGAGGCAGCTGAGCAGTTCTTC.

This chain links TRBV29-1 with TRBJ2-1; D is unresolved. The germline CDR1 and CDR2 sequences are SQVTM and ANQGSEA. Deletions cut 4 bases from V and 7 bases from J, with 14 bases between. The CDR3 extends over 13 amino acids. The CDR3 bases are TGCAGCGTTGGTTCCCTCTTCGGGAATGAGCAGTTCTTC. Translating it yields CSVGSLFGNEQFF.

The chain carries TRBV28 and TRBJ2-5; either TRBD1 or TRBD2 may fit D (6 bases each). Deletions cut 6 bases from V and 0 bases from J, with 17 bases between. The CDR3 runs to 16 residues. Per the germline V gene, CDR1 is MDHEN and CDR2 is SYDVKM. CDR3 amino acids: CASSGGQAVYQETQYF. CDR3 DNA: TGTGCCAGCAGCGGGGGCCAGGCGGTGTACCAAGAGACCCAGTACTTC.

The chain is built from TRBV9 and TRBJ2-5, with a tentative D call TRBD1 (6 bases). The J call may be mistaken, given a closer DNA end match to TRBJ2-1. This CDR3 region has 17 residues. Looked up from germline, CDR1 is SGDLS and CDR2 is YYNGEE. CDR3 nucleotides: TGTGCCAGCAGCGTTCAAGGTCGGGACACCTTCTACAATGAGCAGTTCTTC. Protein sequence: CASSVQGRDTFYNEQFF.

As concerns this clonotype: The germline gene is not matched at one end of the junction; a read error may be the cause. The gene calls are TRBV5-1 and TRBJ1-1, with D unclear. Germline CDR1 is SGHRS and CDR2 is YFSETQ. There are 15 residues in the CDR3. The CDR3 DNA reads as TGCGCCAGCAGCTCCGTTAGGACGGCGAACGCTGAAGCTTTCTTT. Translating gives CASSSVRTANAEAFF.

The chain couples TRBV11-2 to TRBJ2-7; D is unresolved. CDR1 is SGHAT, CDR2 FQNNGV, per germline. This CDR3 spans 14 amino acids. The V and J ends lost 5 bases and 0 bases respectively, with 11 bases between them. Here the CDR3 DNA reads TGTGCCAGCAGCCACTCTTTAAGCTCCTACGAGCAGTACTTC. Encoded protein: CASSHSLSSYEQYF.

The J gene is TRBJ1-3, the V gene TRBV3-1; D remains ambiguous. The V gene lost 0 bases and the J gene lost 0 bases, with 9 bases spanning the gap. The germline V gene encodes CDR1 LGHDT and CDR2 YNNKEL (reference sequence). CDR3 length: 16 residues. The DNA of the CDR3 is TGTGCCAGCAGCCAAGACAGCCTATTCTCTGGAAACACCATATATTTT. This encodes CASSQDSLFSGNTIYF. Full variable domain (remainder filled in from reference TRBV3-1 and TRBJ1-3): DTAVSQTPKYLVTQMGNDKSIKCEQNLGHDTMYWYKQDSKKFLKIMFSYNNKELIINETVPNRFSPKSPDKAHLNLHINSLELGDSAVYFCASSQDSLFSGNTIYFGEGSWLTVV.

This clonotype was seen a few times. This rearrangement joins TRBV29-1 to TRBJ2-1, with D uncertain. Germline V gene sequence: CDR1 SQVTM, CDR2 ANQGSEA. V dropped 6 bases and J dropped 7 bases, with 16 bases sitting between them. The CDR3 runs to 13 residues. The CDR3 nucleotides read TGCAGCGTGCTGACTGACACCCAAAATGAGCAGTTCTTC. Protein: CSVLTDTQNEQFF.

The rearrangement joins TRBV7-3 to TRBJ2-6; no reliable D call. Germline V gene data show CDR1 as SGHTA and CDR2 as FQGTGA. This CDR3 spans 10 amino acids. This CDR3 is CLPGANVLTF. For the CDR3, the DNA is TGTCTTCCTGGGGCCAACGTCCTGACTTTC. Drawing the rest from reference TRBV7-3 and TRBJ2-6, the complete variable domain is GAGVSQTPSNKVTEKGKYVELRCDPISGHTALYWYRQSLGQGPEFLIYFQGTGAADDSGLPNDRFFAVRPEGSVSTLKIQRTERGDSAVYLCLPGANVLTFGAGSRLTVL.